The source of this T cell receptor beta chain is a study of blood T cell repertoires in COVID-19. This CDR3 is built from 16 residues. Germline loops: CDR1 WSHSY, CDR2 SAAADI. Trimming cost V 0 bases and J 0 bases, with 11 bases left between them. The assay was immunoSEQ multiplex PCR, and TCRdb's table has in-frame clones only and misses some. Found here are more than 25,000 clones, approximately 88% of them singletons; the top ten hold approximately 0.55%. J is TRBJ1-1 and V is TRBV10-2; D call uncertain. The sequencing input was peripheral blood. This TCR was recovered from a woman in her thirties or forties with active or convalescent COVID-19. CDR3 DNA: TGCGCCAGCAGTGAGTCGGGTAGCGGGTTGAACACTGAAGCTTTCTTT. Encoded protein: CASSESGSGLNTEAFF.